The rows below give T cell receptor beta chains drawn from one sample of a study of cytomegalovirus exposure and HLA in healthy donors. Clones were read by immunoSEQ multiplex PCR, and TCRdb kept only the in-frame ones, dropping some. The sample holds approximately 110,000 clones; 73% are singletons and the top ten take 4.1%. Sequencing used PBMCs. These receptors were collected from a woman aged 40-49 years in good health and CMV-seronegative. CDR3s leave out the opening cysteine and the closing phenylalanine or tryptophan.

v_gene,len,j_gene,CDR3aa
TRBV7-2,13,TRBJ2-1,ASSPTSGGDTSQF
TRBV21-1,13,TRBJ2-3,ASSKVDRGGDTQY
TRBV6-7,15,TRBJ2-1,APEAGPTGAIYNEQF
TRBV27,13,TRBJ2-7,ASSSTRGQTYEQY
TRBV28,12,TRBJ1-3,ASSLAASGNTIY
TRBV19,13,TRBJ1-4,ASRQDRAESEKLF
TRBV1,14,TRBJ2-1,TSSHPGLAYGNEQF
TRBV4-2,16,TRBJ2-5,ASSQALRRGTSGETQY
TRBV6-1,11,TRBJ1-5,ASSEGAHQPQH
TRBV4-3,14,TRBJ2-1,ASSQASGGVYNEQF
TRBV5-4,12,TRBJ2-3,ASSGTGEVDTQY
TRBV27,14,TRBJ2-1,ASSLLAGPIYNEQF
TRBV2,9,TRBJ1-1,ASRQGAEAF
TRBV18,15,TRBJ2-7,ASSLLLGGQRPYEQY